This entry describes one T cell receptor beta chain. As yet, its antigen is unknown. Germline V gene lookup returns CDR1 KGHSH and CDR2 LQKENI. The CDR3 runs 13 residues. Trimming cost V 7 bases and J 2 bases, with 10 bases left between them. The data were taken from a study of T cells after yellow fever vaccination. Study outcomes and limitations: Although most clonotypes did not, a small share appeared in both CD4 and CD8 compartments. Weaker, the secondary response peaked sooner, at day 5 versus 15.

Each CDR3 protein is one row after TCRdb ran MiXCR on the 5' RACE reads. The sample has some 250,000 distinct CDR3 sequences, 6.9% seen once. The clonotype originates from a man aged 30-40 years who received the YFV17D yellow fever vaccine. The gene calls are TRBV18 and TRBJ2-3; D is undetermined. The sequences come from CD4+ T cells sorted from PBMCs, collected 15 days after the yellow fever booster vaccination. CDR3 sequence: CASLATLTDTQYF. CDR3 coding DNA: TGTGCCAGCTTGGCTACCCTCACAGATACGCAGTATTTT.